The T cell receptor beta chain described here comes from a study of blood T cell repertoires in COVID-19. Study summary: Acute-phase and convalescent COVID-19 samples originated in the United States, Italy and Spain.

V was cut by 4 bases and J by 4 bases, with 17 bases left in between. Germline CDR1 is SGHAT and CDR2 is FQNNGV. The CDR3 extends over 15 amino acids. Measured with immunoSEQ multiplex PCR; TCRdb has only the in-frame clones, and not every one. This table has about 150,000 clones, around 90% appearing once. This TCR derives from a man younger than 35 with COVID-19, enrolled during active disease. This chain connects TRBV11-2 to TRBJ2-7, with D possibly TRBD2 on 6 matching bases. Sequencing was done on a sample of peripheral blood. CDR3 DNA: TGTGCCAGCAGCTCTGGAGGGCGGGCCCCATACGAGCAGTACTTC. Amino acids: CASSSGGRAPYEQYF. Variable domain in full (rest from reference TRBV11-2 and TRBJ2-7): EAGVAQSPRYKIIEKRQSVAFWCNPISGHATLYWYQQILGQGPKLLIQFQNNGVVDDSQLPKDRFSAERLKGVDSTLKIQPAKLEDSAVYLCASSSGGRAPYEQYFGPGTRLTVT.